A selection of T cell receptor beta chains follows, all from one sample in a study of blood T cell repertoires in COVID-19. Assay: immunoSEQ multiplex PCR; the TCRdb copy retains only in-frame clones and omits some. This sample has approximately 100,000 clones, with roughly 84% found just once. Sequenced sample: peripheral blood. The source is a human donor in a cohort sampled during active COVID-19. Each CDR3 is given with its conserved first and last residue. D genes are given only for firm matches. A clone size is listed for some rows: how often the clone was seen (once, few, many), or a class if it is expanded.

clone size,J gene,D gene,CDR3 length,V gene,CDR3 DNA,CDR3 protein
.,TRBJ1-1,.,12,TRBV5-1,TGCGCCAGCAGCTTGGATTGGGCAGAAGCTTTCTTT,CASSLDWAEAFF
.,TRBJ2-7,TRBD1,14,TRBV6-5,TGTGCCAGCAGGCCGGGACAGGGGGTCCACGAGCAGTACTTC,CASRPGQGVHEQYF
.,TRBJ1-5,.,13,TRBV5-1,TGCGCCAGCAGCTTGGACGCGGAGCAGCCCCAGCATTTT,CASSLDAEQPQHF
.,TRBJ2-3,.,13,TRBV18,TGTGCCAGCTCACCTCCTAGCGCGGATACGCAGTATTTT,CASSPPSADTQYF
.,TRBJ1-5,.,15,TRBV27,TGTGCCAGCAGTTTTGGGGGGGATAGCAATCAGCCCCAGCATTTT,CASSFGGDSNQPQHF
.,TRBJ2-7,.,10,TRBV2,TGTGCCAGCAGCAGCTACGAGCAGTACTTC,CASSSYEQYF
.,TRBJ1-1,.,14,TRBV9,TGTGCCAGCAGCGTAGATGGCGGGGTCACTGAAGCTTTCTTT,CASSVDGGVTEAFF
.,TRBJ2-5,TRBD2,17,TRBV6-1,TGTGCCAGCAGTGAAGCGCGGGCGGGGGGGCGGTCGGAGACCCAGTACTTC,CASSEARAGGRSETQYF
.,TRBJ1-2,.,13,TRBV19,TGTGCCAGTCTCTCGACTTCTTACTATGGCTACACCTTC,CASLSTSYYGYTF
.,TRBJ2-7,TRBD2,18,TRBV3-1/TRBV3-2,TGTGCCAGCAGCCTCCGCCTTGCGGGGGGCCCCGGGGGCTACGAGCAGTACTTC,CASSLRLAGGPGGYEQYF
.,TRBJ2-2,TRBD2,16,TRBV4-2,TGTGCCAGCAGCCCTCCTAGCGGGAGTTACACCGGGGAGCTGTTTTTT,CASSPPSGSYTGELFF
.,TRBJ1-5,.,14,TRBV28,TGTGCCAGCAGTTTCCGCAGGAGCAATCAGCCCCAGCATTTT,CASSFRRSNQPQHF
.,TRBJ1-5,.,11,TRBV7-9,TGTGCCAGCAGCTTAGGAGGACCCCAGCATTTT,CASSLGGPQHF
once,TRBJ2-5,.,12,TRBV2,TGTGCCGGCCTGGGCGCCCAAGAGACCCAGTACTTC,CAGLGAQETQYF
.,TRBJ2-5,.,14,TRBV5-4,TGTGCCAGCAGCTTTCGGGGGATGGAAGAGACCCAGTACTTC,CASSFRGMEETQYF